This T cell receptor beta chain was captured in a study of Ad26.COV2.S vaccination and SARS-CoV-2 variants. General observations from the study: Reported post-vaccination CD8+ and CD4+ T cell responses to spike showed substantial breadth.

On this clone: Its specificity is unknown.

The data were produced by immunoSEQ multiplex PCR, yet TCRdb's version contains in-frame clones alone and is incomplete. Among 350,000 to 450,000 clones, 83% were seen once, and the ten largest hold 7% to 9.5%. Treatment: roughly 19 received Ad26.COV2.S at low or high dose, single or two shots; about 5 received placebo; per-sample allocation not given. Samples came from day 63 after the first vaccine or placebo injection. An adult donor aged 18-55 years was enrolled in Boston. The V gene's germline CDR1 is LNHDA and CDR2 SQIVND (reference sequence). The J segment lost 9 bases and the V segment lost 5 bases, leaving 10 bases of the junction unmatched. This CDR3 is built from 15 residues.

The material was peripheral blood, obtained in a trial of Ad26.COV2.S vaccine versus placebo. This TCR was recovered from a person aged 18-65 years who received the Ad26.COV2.S COVID-19 vaccine or a placebo. This rearrangement joins TRBV19 to TRBJ1-6, with 7 nucleotides matching TRBD1. The CDR3 reads CASSSGTGAFSPLHF. In DNA form, the CDR3 reads TGTGCCAGTAGTTCGGGTACAGGGGCCTTTTCACCCCTCCACTTT.